The sequence of this T cell receptor beta chain was determined in a study of blood T cell repertoires in COVID-19. Germline CDR1 SGDLS, CDR2 YYNGEE. This CDR3 has 12 residues. V shed 7 bases, J shed 3 bases, and the junction held 1 base outside the gene matches. In the authors' workflow: Estimation of nucleated cell counts was performed using reference gene primer amplification. Sequencing was performed with immunoSEQ multiplex PCR; in TCRdb, only in-frame clones are kept and a portion is missing. V, J and clone size derive from that table, while D and trimming were established from the DNA sequence. The sample consists of 200,000 to 250,000 clones, approximately 90% of them appearing once. Allocation to cohorts depended on clinical history reported by the participants. Recovery among Cohort 3 donors was established by two negative PCRs, clearance, or symptom resolution.

What was sequenced was PBMCs or T cells enriched from blood (not recorded which). J is TRBJ2-1 and V is TRBV9; 7 positions match TRBD2. The receptor's source is a woman in her twenties or thirties who had recovered from COVID-19. Here the CDR3 reads CASSGGYNEQFF. CDR3 DNA sequence: TGTGCCAGCTCGGGGGGCTACAATGAGCAGTTCTTC.